This passage covers 5 T cell receptor beta chains from one sample sequenced in a study of blood T cell repertoires in COVID-19. Profiling relied on immunoSEQ multiplex PCR, and the TCRdb table lists in-frame clones only, not all of them. The profile covers about 50,000 clones, with about 90% appearing a single time and roughly 2.2% taken by the ten largest. Sequencing was carried out using peripheral blood. The receptors derive from a human donor in a cohort sampled during active COVID-19.

The chain links TRBV28 to TRBJ2-3, with 9 positions matching TRBD2. With 5 bases clipped from V and 5 bases from J, the junction kept 8 bases outside the gene matches. CDR3 size: 15 residues. Germline V gene lookup returns CDR1 MDHEN and CDR2 SYDVKM. The CDR3 is CASSGSGSGGDTQYF. The DNA of the CDR3 is TGTGCCAGCAGTGGTAGCGGGAGCGGGGGAGATACGCAGTATTTT.

The chain combines TRBV6-5 with TRBJ2-6, with no clear D. The CDR3 loop spans 15 amino acids. V was clipped by 6 bases and J by 1 base, with 10 bases between them. In germline, CDR1 is MNHEY, CDR2 SVGAGI. The CDR3, as DNA: TGTGCCAGCAGCTTACCAGTTTCTGGGGCCAACGTCCTGACTTTC. As protein: CASSLPVSGANVLTF.

The V and J genes are TRBV3-1 (or the pseudogene TRBV3-2) and TRBJ1-1; TRBD1 matches at 12 bases. With V trimmed by 1 base and J by 0 bases, 6 bases remained unmatched. Germline V CDR1 and CDR2: LGHDT, YNNKEL (reference sequence). The CDR3 totals 18 residues. The CDR3 nucleotides read TGTGCCAGCAGCCAAGCCGGGACAGGGGGCTTCGTGAACACTGAAGCTTTCTTT. Translating it yields CASSQAGTGGFVNTEAFF.

This chain uses TRBV5-1 with TRBJ2-2; perhaps TRBD1 as D (5 bases). V lost 4 bases and J 4 bases, leaving 8 bases between the germline ends. The CDR3 length is 13 residues. Looked up from germline, CDR1 is SGHRS and CDR2 is YFSETQ. DNA for the CDR3: TGCGCCAGCAGCGCCAGGGTCACCGGGGAGCTGTTTTTT. Encoded protein: CASSARVTGELFF.

The chain has TRBV11-2 and TRBJ1-5; D is uncertain. Trimming shortened V by 0 bases and J by 1 base, and 16 bases separated the two germline ends. The CDR3 runs to 18 residues. Germline V gene lookup returns CDR1 SGHAT and CDR2 FQNNGV. The CDR3 nucleotides read TGTGCCAGCAGCTTAGAGCCCCTAGGAGATTTGAGCAATCAGCCCCAGCATTTT. Amino acid sequence: CASSLEPLGDLSNQPQHF.